These 19 T cell receptor beta chains came from one sample sequenced in a study of blood T cell repertoires in COVID-19. Sequencing was performed with immunoSEQ multiplex PCR; in TCRdb, only in-frame clones are kept and a portion is missing. The data contain 250,000 or so clones, 85% to 90% of them singletons. Specimen: PBMCs or T cells enriched from blood (not recorded which). The receptors were gathered from a woman aged 25 to 39 with acute COVID-19.

In this sample, this clone turned up once. The CDR3 DNA follows: TGTGCCAGCAGTTCCCTAGCGGGGGAGGGCCGTTACGAGCAGTACTTC. Translating it yields CASSSLAGEGRYEQYF. The chain recombines TRBV27 with TRBJ2-7; the match to TRBD2 covers 10 bases. The CDR3 runs 16 residues. Unmatched junction bases numbered 10, after V lost 4 bases and J lost 4 bases. Germline V lookup: CDR1 MNHEY, CDR2 SMNVEV (reference sequence).

This clone was detected a few times. V is TRBV3-1 (or the pseudogene TRBV3-2) and J is TRBJ2-7, with a possible D match to TRBD1 (5 bases). Trimming cost V 1 base and J 0 bases, with 10 bases left between them. The germline V gene encodes CDR1 LGHDT and CDR2 YNNKEL (reference sequence). This CDR3 region has 15 residues. The CDR3 loop reads CASSQAPRVSYEQYF. CDR3 DNA: TGTGCCAGCAGCCAAGCCCCCAGGGTCTCCTACGAGCAGTACTTC.

This clone was recorded once. V gene TRBV29-1 combines with J gene TRBJ2-7, with D hard to call. Per germline, CDR1 SQVTM and CDR2 ANQGSEA. The V and J ends lost 4 bases and 3 bases respectively, with 10 bases between them. This CDR3 contains 12 residues. The CDR3 region is CSVASGSYEQYF. CDR3 DNA: TGCAGCGTTGCAAGTGGCAGCTACGAGCAGTACTTC.

The V call is TRBV9, the J call TRBJ2-2, with 10 bases that match TRBD2. Trimming removed 4 bases from V and 6 bases from J; junction bases left unmatched: 18. CDR1 is SGDLS, CDR2 YYNGEE, per germline. CDR3 length: 19 residues. The CDR3 nucleotides are TGTGCCAGCAGCCCCAGACGAGGTGAGCGGGAGGGCCCCGCCGGGGAGCTGTTTTTT. Its protein product is CASSPRRGEREGPAGELFF.

This clone occurred once. The chain employs TRBV19 and TRBJ2-7, with D perhaps matching TRBD2 (5 bases). There are 14 residues in the CDR3. With 5 bases removed from V and 6 bases from J, the gap between germline ends came to 17 bases. The germline V gene encodes CDR1 LNHDA and CDR2 SQIVND (reference sequence). The DNA of the CDR3 is TGTGCCAGTAGTCCCCGGCCGAAGGGAGTCGAGCAGTACTTC. The encoded protein is CASSPRPKGVEQYF.

The V and J genes are TRBV19 and TRBJ2-3; D uncertain. V dropped 3 bases and J dropped 9 bases, with 7 bases sitting between them. Per germline, CDR1 LNHDA and CDR2 SQIVND (reference sequence). The CDR3 has 11 residues. The CDR3 reads CASSILETQYF. CDR3 nucleotides: TGTGCCAGTAGTATTCTGGAGACGCAGTATTTT.

The chain combines TRBV19 with TRBJ2-7, with D possibly being TRBD1 (6 bases). Germline loops: CDR1 LNHDA, CDR2 SQIVND (reference sequence). V was shortened by 6 bases and J by 6 bases, with 18 bases between the two germline ends. The CDR3 is made up of 14 amino acids. For the CDR3, the DNA is TGTGCCAGTAGCCAAGTCATGGGGGCGAGCGAGCAGTACTTC. Its protein is CASSQVMGASEQYF.

CDR3 sequence reads: CASSSPTGYGYTF. The CDR3, as DNA: TGTGCCAGCAGTTCGCCGACAGGGTATGGCTACACCTTC. The V call is TRBV28, the J call TRBJ1-2; 7 bases match TRBD1. Per germline, CDR1 MDHEN and CDR2 SYDVKM. Trimming took 4 bases from V and 5 from J; bases not matched to a gene: 4. The CDR3 is 13 amino acids.

The J gene is TRBJ2-7, the V gene TRBV9; 10 bases map to TRBD2. V gave up 3 bases and J gave up 7 bases; unmatched junction bases: 4. Germline V gene lookup returns CDR1 SGDLS and CDR2 YYNGEE. The CDR3 sequence is 13 residues long. This CDR3 is CASSAGTSEEQYF. The CDR3 DNA sequence: TGTGCCAGCAGCGCCGGGACTAGCGAGGAGCAGTACTTC. Looking up the rest from reference TRBV9 and TRBJ2-7 gives the full variable domain: DSGVTQTPKHLITATGQRVTLRCSPRSGDLSVYWYQQSLDQGLQFLIQYYNGEERAKGNILERFSAQQFPDLHSELNLSSLELGDSALYFCASSAGTSEEQYFGPGTRLTVT.

The V and J genes are TRBV28 and TRBJ2-3, with a tentative D call TRBD2 (6 bases). This CDR3 has 16 residues. Germline-derived CDR1 and CDR2 are MDHEN and SYDVKM. V lost 5 bases, J lost 0 bases, and 15 bases lay in between. The CDR3 DNA follows: TGTGCCAGCAGTCTACCACTAGCAGCTAGCACAGATACGCAGTATTTT. This encodes CASSLPLAASTDTQYF.

The chain has TRBV6-1 and TRBJ1-6; D remains unclear. The CDR3 length is 14 residues. The V gene's germline CDR1 is MNHNS and CDR2 SASEGT. V was shortened by 3 bases and J by 11 bases, with 14 bases between the two germline ends. The CDR3 sequence: CASSDGPRGAPLHF. The CDR3 bases are TGTGCCAGCAGTGACGGCCCCCGCGGCGCACCCCTCCACTTT.

The chain employs TRBV9 and TRBJ2-3; D is unresolved. CDR3 length: 14 residues. V gave up 0 bases and J gave up 0 bases, with 5 bases separating them. Germline V gene data show CDR1 as SGDLS and CDR2 as YYNGEE. CDR3 coding DNA: TGTGCCAGCAGCGTAGCCCAAAGCACAGATACGCAGTATTTT. It codes for CASSVAQSTDTQYF.

V is TRBV9 and J is TRBJ2-6; D is unclear. The ends were cut back, 0 bases at V and 2 bases at J, with 9 bases in the middle. The germline V gene encodes CDR1 SGDLS and CDR2 YYNGEE. The CDR3 loop spans 16 amino acids. The CDR3 DNA reads as TGTGCCAGCAGCGTAGATTCGTGGCCTGGGGCCAACGTCCTGACTTTC. Translated: CASSVDSWPGANVLTF.

The chain is built from TRBV27 and TRBJ2-1; D perhaps matches TRBD1 (5 bases). Germline V gene lookup returns CDR1 MNHEY and CDR2 SMNVEV (reference sequence). The CDR3 length is 15 residues. Between the trimmed V and J ends, which lost 6 bases and 6 bases, there was a span of 18 bases. The CDR3: CASSLSRDPFNEQFF. CDR3 sequence (DNA): TGTGCCAGCAGCTTAAGCAGGGATCCTTTCAATGAGCAGTTCTTC.

This clone was seen a few times. The genes are TRBV7-9 and TRBJ2-7; TRBD2 matches at 7 bases. Germline V gene lookup returns CDR1 SEHNR and CDR2 FQNEAQ (reference sequence). The CDR3 loop spans 15 amino acids. Trimming took 4 bases from V and 7 from J; bases not matched to a gene: 13. The CDR3 coding sequence is TGTGCCAGCAGCTCGTCCCGGGGGGACGTATGGGAGCAGTACTTC. This codes for CASSSSRGDVWEQYF.

The rearrangement joins TRBV7-9 to TRBJ2-7, with D perhaps TRBD2 (6 bases). Germline V gives CDR1 SEHNR, CDR2 FQNEAQ (reference sequence). The CDR3 is 11 amino acids. Trimming removed 2 bases at V and 7 bases at J, with 6 bases between. CDR3 sequence (DNA): TGTGCCAGCAGCTTAAGCGGGGAGCAGTACTTC. It is translated as CASSLSGEQYF.

The chain links TRBV29-1 to TRBJ1-1, with D tentatively TRBD1 (5 bases). Germline CDR1 reads SQVTM; CDR2 reads ANQGSEA. The CDR3 runs 17 residues. The germline V and J ends were trimmed by 7 bases and 6 bases, with 30 bases remaining between them. CDR3 loop: CSAQSPGLAGGRAEAFF. The CDR3 DNA is TGCAGCGCTCAGAGCCCGGGACTAGCGGGAGGTCGAGCTGAAGCTTTCTTT.

This chain joins TRBV6-5 and TRBJ2-4; TRBD1 aligns across 12 bases. Germline V gene data show CDR1 as MNHEY and CDR2 as SVGAGI. The CDR3 length is 14 residues. V was clipped by 6 bases and J by 8 bases; unmatched bases: 5. The CDR3 reads CASRGTGGLDIQYF. The CDR3 DNA is TGTGCCAGCAGGGGGACAGGGGGCCTGGACATTCAGTACTTC.

This chain links TRBV7-2 with TRBJ2-7; no firm D call. The CDR3 has 14 residues. V dropped 5 bases and J dropped 1 base, with 12 bases sitting between them. Germline CDR1 is SGHTA and CDR2 is FQGNSA. CDR3 in DNA: TGTGCCAGCAGCGTAACCCAGAGGTCCTACGAGCAGTACTTC. It is translated as CASSVTQRSYEQYF. The full variable domain, its missing parts supplied by reference TRBV7-2 and TRBJ2-7, is GAGVSQSPSNKVTEKGKDVELRCDPISGHTALYWYRQSLGQGLEFLIYFQGNSAPDKSGLPSDRFSAERTGGSVSTLTIQRTQQEDSAVYLCASSVTQRSYEQYFGPGTRLTVT.